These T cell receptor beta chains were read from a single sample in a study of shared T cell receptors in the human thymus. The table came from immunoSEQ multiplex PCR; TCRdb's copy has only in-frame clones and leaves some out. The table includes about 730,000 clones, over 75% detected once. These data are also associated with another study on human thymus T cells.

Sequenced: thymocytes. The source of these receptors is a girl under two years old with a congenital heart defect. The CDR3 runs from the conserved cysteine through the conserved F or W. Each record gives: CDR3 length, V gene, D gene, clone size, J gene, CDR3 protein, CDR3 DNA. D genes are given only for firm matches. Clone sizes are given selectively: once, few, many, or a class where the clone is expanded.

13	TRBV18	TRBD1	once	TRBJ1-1	CASSPGQGEVAFF	TGTGCCAGCTCACCTGGGCAGGGGGAGGTTGCTTTCTTT
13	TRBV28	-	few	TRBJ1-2	CASSLFRGYGYTF	TGTGCCAGCAGTTTATTCAGGGGCTATGGCTACACCTTC
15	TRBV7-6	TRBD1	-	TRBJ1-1	CASSAVKQGFTEAFF	TGTGCCAGCAGCGCGGTCAAACAGGGGTTCACTGAAGCTTTCTTT
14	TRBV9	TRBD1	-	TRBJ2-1	CASSGSEGANEQFF	TGTGCCAGCAGCGGTAGCGAGGGGGCCAATGAGCAGTTCTTC
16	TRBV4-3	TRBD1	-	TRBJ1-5	CASSQDRGTVHQPQHF	TGCGCCAGCAGCCAAGATAGAGGGACAGTACATCAGCCCCAGCATTTT
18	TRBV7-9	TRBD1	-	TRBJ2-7	CASSYRGVGTGPSYEQYF	TGTGCCAGCAGCTACCGAGGGGTAGGGACAGGGCCCTCCTACGAGCAGTACTTC
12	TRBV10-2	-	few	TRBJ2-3	CASRSRGDTQYF	TGCGCCAGCAGGAGTCGGGGGGATACGCAGTATTTT
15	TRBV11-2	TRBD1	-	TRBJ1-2	CASSPTDRANYGYTF	TGTGCCAGCAGCCCTACGGACAGGGCCAACTATGGCTACACCTTC
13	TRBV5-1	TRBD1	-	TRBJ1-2	CASRPDRVGGYTF	TGCGCCAGCAGGCCCGACAGGGTTGGGGGCTACACCTTC
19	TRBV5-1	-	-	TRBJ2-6	CASSLSRETVASGANVLTF	TGCGCCAGCAGCTTGTCGAGGGAAACAGTAGCCTCTGGGGCCAACGTCCTGACTTTC
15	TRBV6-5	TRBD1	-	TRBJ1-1	CASRGSQGADTEAFF	TGTGCCAGCAGGGGGTCACAGGGGGCCGACACTGAAGCTTTCTTT
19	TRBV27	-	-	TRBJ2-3	CASSLSVAEGGVPGDTQYF	TGTGCCAGCAGTTTAAGTGTTGCTGAGGGCGGGGTGCCAGGGGATACGCAGTATTTT
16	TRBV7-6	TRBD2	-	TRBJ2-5	CASSLVPAGGQETQYF	TGTGCCAGCAGCTTAGTTCCAGCGGGGGGACAAGAGACCCAGTACTTC
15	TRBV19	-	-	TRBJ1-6	CASSILEQGDSPLHF	TGTGCCAGTAGTATTTTGGAACAGGGAGATTCACCCCTCCACTTT
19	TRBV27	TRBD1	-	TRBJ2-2	CASHATGTGRHPWTGELFF	TGTGCCAGCCATGCAACCGGGACAGGCCGTCACCCGTGGACCGGGGAGCTGTTTTTT
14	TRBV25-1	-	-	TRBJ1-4	CASSGRQASEKLFF	TGTGCCAGCAGTGGACGACAGGCCTCTGAAAAACTGTTTTTT
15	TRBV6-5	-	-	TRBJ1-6	CASSYLSSYNSPLHF	TGTGCCAGCAGTTACTTGAGCTCCTATAATTCACCCCTCCACTTT
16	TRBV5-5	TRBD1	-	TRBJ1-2	CASSFFDRGIGYGYTF	TGTGCCAGCAGCTTTTTTGACAGGGGGATAGGATATGGCTACACCTTC
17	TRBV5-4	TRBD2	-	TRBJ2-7	CASSSRSGRSSGYEQYF	TGTGCCAGCAGCTCCCGTAGCGGGAGATCTTCGGGCTACGAGCAGTACTTC
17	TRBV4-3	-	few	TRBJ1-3	CASSQDGIQGSGNTIYF	TGCGCCAGCAGCCAAGATGGGATACAGGGAAGTGGAAACACCATATATTTT
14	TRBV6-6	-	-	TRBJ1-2	CASSFPLGEGGYTF	TGTGCCAGCAGTTTCCCGTTAGGCGAGGGTGGCTACACCTTC
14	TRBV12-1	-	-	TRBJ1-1	CASSFEQGDTEAFF	TGTGCCAGCAGCTTTGAACAGGGGGACACTGAAGCTTTCTTT
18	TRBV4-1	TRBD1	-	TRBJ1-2	CASSQVCRTGEKCGGYTF	TGCGCCAGCAGCCAAGTGTGCAGGACAGGCGAAAAGTGTGGCGGCTACACCTTC